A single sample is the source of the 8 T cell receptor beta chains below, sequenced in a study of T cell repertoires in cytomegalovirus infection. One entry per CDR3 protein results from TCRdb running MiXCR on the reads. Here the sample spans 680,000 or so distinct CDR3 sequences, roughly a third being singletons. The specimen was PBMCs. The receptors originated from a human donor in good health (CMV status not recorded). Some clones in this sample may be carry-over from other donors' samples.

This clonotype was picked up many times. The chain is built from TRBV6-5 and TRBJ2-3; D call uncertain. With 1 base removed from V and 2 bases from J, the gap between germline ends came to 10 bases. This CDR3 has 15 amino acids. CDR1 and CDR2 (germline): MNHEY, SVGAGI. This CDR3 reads CASSYFPGNTDTQYF. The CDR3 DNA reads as TGTGCCAGCAGTTACTTCCCAGGAAACACAGATACGCAGTATTTT.

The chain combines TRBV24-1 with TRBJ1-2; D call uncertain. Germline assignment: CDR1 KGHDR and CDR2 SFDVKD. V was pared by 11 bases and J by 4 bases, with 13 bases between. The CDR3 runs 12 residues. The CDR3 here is CAIIGPFYGYTF. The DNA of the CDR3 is TGTGCCATCATTGGTCCATTCTATGGCTACACCTTC.

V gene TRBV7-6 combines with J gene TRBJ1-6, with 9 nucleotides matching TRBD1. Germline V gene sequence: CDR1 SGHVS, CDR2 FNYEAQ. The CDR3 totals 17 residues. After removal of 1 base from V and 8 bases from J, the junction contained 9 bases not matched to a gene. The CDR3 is CASSLDPGTGLDSPLHF. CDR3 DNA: TGTGCCAGCAGCTTAGACCCCGGGACAGGGTTAGATTCACCCCTCCACTTT.

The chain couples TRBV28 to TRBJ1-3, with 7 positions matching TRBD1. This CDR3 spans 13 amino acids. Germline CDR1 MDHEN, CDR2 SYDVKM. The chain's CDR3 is CAASDRRGNTIYF. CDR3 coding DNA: TGTGCAGCATCGGACAGGAGGGGAAACACCATATATTTT.

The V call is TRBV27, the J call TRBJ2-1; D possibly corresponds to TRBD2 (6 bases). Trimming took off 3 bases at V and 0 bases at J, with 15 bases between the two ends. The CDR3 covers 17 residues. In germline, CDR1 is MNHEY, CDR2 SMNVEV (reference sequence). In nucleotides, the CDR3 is TGTGCCAGCAGTTTGGTGTGGTTAGCGGACTCCTACAATGAGCAGTTCTTC. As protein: CASSLVWLADSYNEQFF.

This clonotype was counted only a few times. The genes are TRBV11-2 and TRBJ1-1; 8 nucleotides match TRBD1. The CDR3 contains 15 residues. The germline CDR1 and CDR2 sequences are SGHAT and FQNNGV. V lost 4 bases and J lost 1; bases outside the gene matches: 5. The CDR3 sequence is CASSSDRGQNTEAFF. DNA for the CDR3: TGTGCCAGCAGCTCCGACAGGGGACAGAACACTGAAGCTTTCTTT.

The CDR3 here is CSAPPAGLENTEAFF. Written as DNA, the CDR3 is TGCAGTGCCCCCCCCGCAGGTCTGGAGAACACTGAAGCTTTCTTT. V gene TRBV20-1 combines with J gene TRBJ1-1; D gene ambiguous. This CDR3 contains 15 residues. Germline V lookup: CDR1 DFQATT, CDR2 SNEGSKA (reference sequence). The V end was cut by 6 bases, the J end by 1 base, with 18 bases between.

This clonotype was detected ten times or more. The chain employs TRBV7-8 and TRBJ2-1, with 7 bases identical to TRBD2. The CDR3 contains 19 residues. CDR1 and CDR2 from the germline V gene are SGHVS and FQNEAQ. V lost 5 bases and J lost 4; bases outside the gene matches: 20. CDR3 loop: CASSQAGDLRAIQYNEQFF. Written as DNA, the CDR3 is TGTGCCAGCAGCCAGGCGGGGGATTTAAGGGCCATACAATACAATGAGCAGTTCTTC. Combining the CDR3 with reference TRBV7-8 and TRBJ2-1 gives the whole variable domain GAGVSQSPRYKVAKRGQDVALRCDPISGHVSLFWYQQALGQGPEFLTYFQNEAQLDKSGLPSDRFFAERPEGSVSTLKIQRTQQEDSAVYLCASSQAGDLRAIQYNEQFFGPGTRLTVL.